Listed below are T cell receptor beta chains from one sample, sequenced in a study of T cells after yellow fever vaccination. TCRdb called the 5' RACE reads again in MiXCR, with one record for every CDR3 protein. The data contain 200,000 to 300,000 distinct CDR3 sequences, 6.9% of them singletons. The source was CD4+ T cells sorted from PBMCs, collected 15 days after the yellow fever booster vaccination. The receptors come from a man aged 30-40 years who received the YFV17D yellow fever vaccine. Both conserved end residues are trimmed from each CDR3.

V,CDR3
TRBV12-3/TRBV12-4,ASSPRIAGAQETQY
TRBV10-3,AIRKDGSNQPQH
TRBV5-1,ASSMAGLAETQY
TRBV7-7,ASSLGRQGQETQY
TRBV5-1,ASRPEAYNEQF
TRBV11-1,ASSQRGAQGIQY
TRBV7-8,ASSFLAGAYEQY
TRBV20-1,SARDRRYSNQPQH
TRBV20-1,SARPSGLLQETQY
TRBV20-1,SASPSSGSTDTQY
TRBV12-5,ASGLTTPQGLDYGYT
TRBV7-2,ASSLAGDTDTQY
TRBV5-4,ASSLMTGKGKNIQY
TRBV12-3/TRBV12-4,ASSLWDSTYNEQF
TRBV20-1,SATGTYNQPQH
TRBV12-3/TRBV12-4,ASSLKGAGANVLT
TRBV11-2,ASSLSRLAGAVTGELF
TRBV7-2,ASSLVAGGGHEQF
TRBV20-1,SASLRSGANVLT
TRBV27,ASSLWVGDNNSPLH
TRBV15,ATSRDTFSYGYT
TRBV18,ASSLSWTDTQY
TRBV30,AWRTGGRTF
TRBV10-2,ASSKTYERY